These T cell receptor beta chains were read from a single sample in a study of CD8 T cells in Susac syndrome. A single record per CDR3 protein comes from TCRdb applying MiXCR to the immunoSEQ multiplex PCR reads. The sample consists of about 80,000 distinct CDR3 sequences, approximately 94% of them appearing once. The sequencing sample was made of CD8+ T cells from PBMCs. The source of these receptors is a human donor in good health. Both conserved end residues are part of each CDR3. The D gene is left open where the match is weak. The size field is filled for only some rows; it gives once, few, many or a size class.

d_gene: NA
v_gene: TRBV30
abundance: NA
j_gene: TRBJ1-1
CDR3aa: CAWSVRSPEAFF
CDR3nt: TGTGCCTGGAGTGTACGGTCTCCTGAAGCTTTCTTT

d_gene: NA
v_gene: TRBV7-2
abundance: NA
j_gene: TRBJ1-2
CDR3aa: CASSHPFPGTKMGGYTF
CDR3nt: TGTGCCAGCAGCCACCCCTTCCCGGGTACTAAGATGGGCGGCTACACCTTC

d_gene: TRBD1
v_gene: TRBV11-2
abundance: once
j_gene: TRBJ1-2
CDR3aa: CASSLYRGQDYTF
CDR3nt: TGTGCCAGCAGCTTATACAGGGGACAGGACTACACCTTC

d_gene: NA
v_gene: TRBV15
abundance: NA
j_gene: TRBJ2-3
CDR3aa: CATSRAGAGDTQYF
CDR3nt: TGTGCCACCAGCAGAGCAGGGGCTGGAGATACGCAGTATTTT

d_gene: NA
v_gene: TRBV4-1
abundance: NA
j_gene: TRBJ1-5
CDR3aa: CASSHRNQPQHF
CDR3nt: TGCGCCAGCAGCCACCGTAATCAGCCCCAGCATTTT

d_gene: TRBD2
v_gene: TRBV6-1
abundance: NA
j_gene: TRBJ2-3
CDR3aa: CASSEQLAGDNTDTQYF
CDR3nt: TGTGCCAGCAGTGAACAGCTAGCGGGAGACAACACAGATACGCAGTATTTT

d_gene: NA
v_gene: TRBV29-1
abundance: NA
j_gene: TRBJ1-2
CDR3aa: CSVEGWPSGYTF
CDR3nt: TGCAGCGTTGAGGGGTGGCCTAGTGGCTACACCTTC

d_gene: NA
v_gene: TRBV7-8
abundance: NA
j_gene: TRBJ1-2
CDR3aa: CASSLGVEGYTF
CDR3nt: TGTGCCAGCAGCTTAGGAGTGGAAGGCTACACCTTC

d_gene: NA
v_gene: TRBV20-1
abundance: NA
j_gene: TRBJ2-1
CDR3aa: CSALVVPRASSYNEQFF
CDR3nt: TGCAGTGCCCTCGTCGTCCCTCGTGCTTCTTCCTACAATGAGCAGTTCTTC

d_gene: TRBD2
v_gene: TRBV29-1
abundance: NA
j_gene: TRBJ2-7
CDR3aa: CSVETSGGLYEQYF
CDR3nt: TGCAGCGTTGAGACTAGCGGGGGGTTGTACGAGCAGTACTTC

d_gene: NA
v_gene: TRBV6-1
abundance: NA
j_gene: TRBJ1-1
CDR3aa: CASRSTANTEAFF
CDR3nt: TGTGCCAGCAGATCGACAGCAAACACTGAAGCTTTCTTT

d_gene: TRBD2
v_gene: TRBV13
abundance: NA
j_gene: TRBJ2-1
CDR3aa: CASSLAVAGGNEQFF
CDR3nt: TGTGCCAGCAGCTTAGCGGTAGCGGGAGGGAATGAGCAGTTCTTC

d_gene: TRBD2
v_gene: TRBV14
abundance: NA
j_gene: TRBJ2-1
CDR3aa: CASSSRTSPEQFF
CDR3nt: TGTGCCAGCAGCTCTCGGACTAGCCCTGAGCAGTTCTTC

d_gene: NA
v_gene: TRBV19
abundance: NA
j_gene: TRBJ1-5
CDR3aa: CASSLISNQPQHF
CDR3nt: TGTGCCAGTAGTCTTATTAGCAATCAGCCCCAGCATTTT

d_gene: NA
v_gene: TRBV7-9
abundance: NA
j_gene: TRBJ1-3
CDR3aa: CASSLWTDSSGNTIYF
CDR3nt: TGTGCCAGCAGCTTATGGACGGACAGCTCTGGAAACACCATATATTTT

d_gene: TRBD1
v_gene: TRBV20-1
abundance: NA
j_gene: TRBJ1-3
CDR3aa: CSAGDRLGDSGNTIYF
CDR3nt: TGCAGTGCTGGGGACAGGCTGGGGGACTCTGGAAACACCATATATTTT

d_gene: NA
v_gene: TRBV2
abundance: NA
j_gene: TRBJ1-2
CDR3aa: CASWGANYGYTF
CDR3nt: TGTGCCAGCTGGGGGGCTAACTATGGCTACACCTTC

d_gene: NA
v_gene: TRBV14
abundance: NA
j_gene: TRBJ1-2
CDR3aa: CASSTLGDYGYTF
CDR3nt: TGTGCCAGCAGCACCCTAGGGGACTATGGCTACACCTTC

d_gene: NA
v_gene: TRBV12-5
abundance: NA
j_gene: TRBJ2-1
CDR3aa: CASGGVVTDEQFF
CDR3nt: TGTGCTAGTGGTGGAGTAGTTACCGATGAGCAGTTCTTC

d_gene: TRBD1
v_gene: TRBV7-9
abundance: NA
j_gene: TRBJ1-5
CDR3aa: CASSLDRGNQPQHF
CDR3nt: TGTGCCAGCAGCTTAGACAGGGGGAATCAGCCCCAGCATTTT

d_gene: NA
v_gene: TRBV5-1
abundance: NA
j_gene: TRBJ1-2
CDR3aa: CASSLERADQYGYTF
CDR3nt: TGCGCCAGCAGCTTGGAAAGGGCGGACCAGTATGGCTACACCTTC

d_gene: NA
v_gene: TRBV7-9
abundance: NA
j_gene: TRBJ1-2
CDR3aa: CASSTSGINYGYTF
CDR3nt: TGTGCCAGCAGCACTTCAGGGATCAACTATGGCTACACCTTC

d_gene: NA
v_gene: TRBV4-1
abundance: few
j_gene: TRBJ1-2
CDR3aa: CASSQGSGAWGYTF
CDR3nt: TGCGCCAGCAGCCAAGGGTCAGGGGCCTGGGGCTACACCTTC

d_gene: NA
v_gene: TRBV5-1
abundance: NA
j_gene: TRBJ2-3
CDR3aa: CASSLRDSSSTDTQYF
CDR3nt: TGCGCCAGCAGCTTAAGAGACAGCTCTAGCACAGATACGCAGTATTTT

d_gene: NA
v_gene: TRBV29-1
abundance: once
j_gene: TRBJ1-2
CDR3aa: CSVVDGPYGYTF
CDR3nt: TGCAGCGTTGTTGACGGACCGTATGGCTACACCTTC

d_gene: NA
v_gene: TRBV2
abundance: NA
j_gene: TRBJ2-1
CDR3aa: CASRGRNEQFF
CDR3nt: TGTGCCAGCAGGGGTAGAAATGAGCAGTTCTTC

d_gene: NA
v_gene: TRBV7-9
abundance: NA
j_gene: TRBJ2-7
CDR3aa: CASSRQAYEQYF
CDR3nt: TGTGCCAGCAGCCGACAGGCCTACGAGCAGTACTTC

d_gene: TRBD2
v_gene: TRBV11-2
abundance: NA
j_gene: TRBJ2-3
CDR3aa: CASSLSGLAGGWNTQYF
CDR3nt: TGTGCCAGCAGCTTAAGCGGACTAGCGGGGGGATGGAATACGCAGTATTTT

d_gene: TRBD1
v_gene: TRBV6-5
abundance: NA
j_gene: TRBJ2-2
CDR3aa: CASSYSTGNTGELFF
CDR3nt: TGTGCCAGCAGTTACTCGACAGGGAATACCGGGGAGCTGTTTTTT

d_gene: NA
v_gene: TRBV12-5
abundance: NA
j_gene: TRBJ2-7
CDR3aa: CASGLGLFYEQYF
CDR3nt: TGTGCTAGTGGTCTCGGACTGTTCTACGAGCAGTACTTC

d_gene: TRBD2
v_gene: TRBV29-1
abundance: NA
j_gene: TRBJ2-1
CDR3aa: CSLHLWEGSSGRTYNEQFF
CDR3nt: TGCAGCCTTCATCTCTGGGAGGGTTCTAGCGGGAGAACCTACAATGAGCAGTTCTTC

d_gene: NA
v_gene: TRBV19
abundance: once
j_gene: TRBJ2-3
CDR3aa: CASSIIAPQVGDSTDTQYF
CDR3nt: TGTGCCAGTAGTATAATCGCCCCGCAGGTTGGAGATAGCACAGATACGCAGTATTTT

d_gene: NA
v_gene: TRBV30
abundance: NA
j_gene: TRBJ2-1
CDR3aa: CAWSGGTTGEQFF
CDR3nt: TGTGCCTGGAGTGGGGGGACCACGGGTGAGCAGTTCTTC

d_gene: NA
v_gene: TRBV2
abundance: NA
j_gene: TRBJ2-5
CDR3aa: CASRDSYREETQYF
CDR3nt: TGTGCCAGCAGAGACAGCTACCGGGAAGAGACCCAGTACTTC

d_gene: NA
v_gene: TRBV5-4
abundance: NA
j_gene: TRBJ2-1
CDR3aa: CASSLVSGGPYNEQFF
CDR3nt: TGTGCCAGCAGCTTGGTTTCAGGGGGGCCCTACAATGAGCAGTTCTTC

d_gene: NA
v_gene: TRBV4-1
abundance: NA
j_gene: TRBJ1-1
CDR3aa: CASSYRAGDTEAFF
CDR3nt: TGCGCCAGCAGCTATAGGGCGGGGGACACTGAAGCTTTCTTT

d_gene: NA
v_gene: TRBV6-2/TRBV6-3
abundance: NA
j_gene: TRBJ1-2
CDR3aa: CASSYFPGSTYGYTF
CDR3nt: TGTGCCAGCAGTTACTTCCCAGGGTCGACCTATGGCTACACCTTC

d_gene: NA
v_gene: TRBV27
abundance: NA
j_gene: TRBJ1-2
CDR3aa: CASSLLGSGGYTF
CDR3nt: TGTGCCAGCAGTTTACTGGGGTCGGGAGGCTACACCTTC

d_gene: TRBD1
v_gene: TRBV5-1
abundance: NA
j_gene: TRBJ1-1
CDR3aa: CASSGDRGITEAFF
CDR3nt: TGCGCCAGCAGCGGGGACAGGGGGATCACTGAAGCTTTCTTT

d_gene: NA
v_gene: TRBV24-1
abundance: NA
j_gene: TRBJ1-5
CDR3aa: CATSEGTLTMEQPQHF
CDR3nt: TGTGCCACCAGTGAGGGGACTCTAACCATGGAGCAGCCCCAGCATTTT

d_gene: NA
v_gene: TRBV11-2
abundance: NA
j_gene: TRBJ2-2
CDR3aa: CASSLLGNLGELFF
CDR3nt: TGTGCCAGCAGCTTATTGGGGAATCTCGGGGAGCTGTTTTTT

d_gene: NA
v_gene: TRBV12-3/TRBV12-4
abundance: NA
j_gene: TRBJ1-4
CDR3aa: CASSLGGMEKLFF
CDR3nt: TGTGCCAGCAGTTTAGGGGGTATGGAAAAACTGTTTTTT

d_gene: NA
v_gene: TRBV5-4
abundance: NA
j_gene: TRBJ2-2
CDR3aa: CASSEVGNTGELFF
CDR3nt: TGTGCCAGCAGCGAAGTAGGGAACACCGGGGAGCTGTTTTTT

d_gene: NA
v_gene: TRBV24-1
abundance: NA
j_gene: TRBJ1-5
CDR3aa: CATSDFNQPQHF
CDR3nt: TGTGCCACCAGTGATTTTAATCAGCCCCAGCATTTT

d_gene: NA
v_gene: TRBV9
abundance: few
j_gene: TRBJ1-6
CDR3aa: CASSVGGSPLHF
CDR3nt: TGTGCCAGCAGCGTAGGAGGCTCACCCCTCCACTTT

d_gene: NA
v_gene: TRBV7-9
abundance: NA
j_gene: TRBJ2-6
CDR3aa: CASSSSVGGPGANVLTF
CDR3nt: TGTGCCAGCAGCTCCAGCGTCGGGGGGCCTGGGGCCAACGTCCTGACTTTC

d_gene: TRBD2
v_gene: TRBV24-1
abundance: NA
j_gene: TRBJ2-2
CDR3aa: CATSHRGVLNTGELFF
CDR3nt: TGTGCCACCAGTCATCGGGGGGTTTTGAACACCGGGGAGCTGTTTTTT

d_gene: NA
v_gene: TRBV9
abundance: NA
j_gene: TRBJ1-2
CDR3aa: CASGSILGYTF
CDR3nt: TGTGCCAGCGGCAGTATTCTTGGCTACACCTTC